Here is one T cell receptor beta chain with its context. Vbeta (60) and Jbeta (13) primers were used in the PCR. Produced via immunoSEQ multiplex PCR; TCRdb's table is partial and in-frame only. This table has roughly 150,000 clones, 65% to 90% appearing once. These data originate in a study of cytomegalovirus exposure and HLA in healthy donors. Study-level background: Sequencing of around 200 million T cells in an earlier analysis found 95 million to 120 million unique TCR beta sequences. The study placed 80% to 90% of its 398 genotyped donors in the Caucasian-associated ancestry cluster.

Germline assignment: CDR1 MNHEY and CDR2 SVGAGI. The length of the CDR3 is 16 residues. The V gene end was trimmed by 2 bases and the J gene end by 6 bases; junction bases not matched to a gene: 12. Sequenced: PBMCs. This sequence was found in a male donor in good health and CMV-seronegative. The V gene is TRBV6-5, the J gene TRBJ1-2; 7 bases match TRBD1. The CDR3 coding sequence is TGTGCCAGCAGTTACCTGCCCGACAGGGCGACCCATGGCTACACCTTC. Its protein is CASSYLPDRATHGYTF.